The 3 T cell receptor beta chains below come from one sample, sequenced in a study of T-cell memory formation after mild COVID-19. TCRdb ran MiXCR on the 5' RACE reads and lists one entry per CDR3 protein. In the table there are fewer than 600,000 distinct CDR3 sequences, about a fifth of which are singletons. Sequenced input: PBMCs or a T cell subset sorted from them (not recorded which). Every receptor here comes from an adult woman who had mild COVID-19 (a few samples of this study predate the infection). Cell type and time point are not known.

There are a few counts of this clonotype. The gene calls are TRBV3-1 and TRBJ1-4; 7 bases match TRBD1. Trimming took 4 bases from V and 8 from J; bases not matched to a gene: 13. This CDR3 spans 16 amino acids. In germline, CDR1 is LGHDT, CDR2 YNNKEL (reference sequence). The CDR3 DNA follows: TGTGCCAGCAGCCCAACCGGGACAGTCCTCACAGAAAAACTGTTTTTT. It yields the protein CASSPTGTVLTEKLFF.

The CDR3 sequence is CASSVESRLYGYTF. The CDR3 DNA sequence: TGTGCCAGCAGCGTAGAGTCCCGACTCTATGGCTACACCTTC. The J gene is TRBJ1-2, the V gene TRBV9, with D uncertain. V lost 0 bases and J 4 bases, leaving 10 bases between the germline ends. Germline V gene data show CDR1 as SGDLS and CDR2 as YYNGEE. The CDR3 consists of 14 residues.

At least ten counts were recorded for this clonotype. The rearrangement joins TRBV7-9 to TRBJ2-1, with D perhaps TRBD2 (6 bases). CDR3 length equals 15 residues. Germline assignment: CDR1 SEHNR and CDR2 FQNEAQ (reference sequence). Trimming took 5 bases from V and 7 from J, leaving 18 bases between them. As DNA, the CDR3 is TGTGCCAGCAGCCCCGCCCCCGAACTAGCAAATGAGCAGTTCTTC. The encoded protein is CASSPAPELANEQFF.